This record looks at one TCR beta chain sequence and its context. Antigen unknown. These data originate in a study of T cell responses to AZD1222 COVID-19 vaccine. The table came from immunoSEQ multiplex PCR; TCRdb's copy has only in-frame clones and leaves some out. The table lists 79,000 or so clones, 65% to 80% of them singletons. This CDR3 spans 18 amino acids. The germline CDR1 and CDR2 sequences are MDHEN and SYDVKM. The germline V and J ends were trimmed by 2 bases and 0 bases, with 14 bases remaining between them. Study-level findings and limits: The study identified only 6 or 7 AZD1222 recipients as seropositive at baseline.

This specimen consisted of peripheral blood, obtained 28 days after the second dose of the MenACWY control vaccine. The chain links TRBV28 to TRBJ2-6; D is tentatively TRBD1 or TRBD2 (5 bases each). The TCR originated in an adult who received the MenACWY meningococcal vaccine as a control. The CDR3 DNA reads TGTGCCAGCAGTTTAGTTGGGGGTTCCAGCTCTGGGGCCAACGTCCTGACTTTC. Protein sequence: CASSLVGGSSSGANVLTF.